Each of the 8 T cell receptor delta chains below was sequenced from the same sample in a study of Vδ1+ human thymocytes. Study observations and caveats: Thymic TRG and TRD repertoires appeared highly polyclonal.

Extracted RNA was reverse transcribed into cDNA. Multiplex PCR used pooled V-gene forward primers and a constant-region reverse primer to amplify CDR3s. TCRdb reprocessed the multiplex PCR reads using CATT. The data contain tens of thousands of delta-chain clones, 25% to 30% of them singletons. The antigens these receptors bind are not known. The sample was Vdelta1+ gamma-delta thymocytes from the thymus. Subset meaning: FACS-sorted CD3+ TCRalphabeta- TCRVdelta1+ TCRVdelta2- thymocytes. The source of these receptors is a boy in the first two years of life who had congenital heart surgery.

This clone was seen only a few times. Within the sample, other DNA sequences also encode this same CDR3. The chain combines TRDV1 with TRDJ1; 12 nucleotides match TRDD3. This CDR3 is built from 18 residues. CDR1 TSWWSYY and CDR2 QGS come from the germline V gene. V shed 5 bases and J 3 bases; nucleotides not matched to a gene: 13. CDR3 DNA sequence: TGTGCTCTTGGGCCGACCTCGTACTGGGGGATACACGCCGATAAACTCATCTTT. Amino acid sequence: CALGPTSYWGIHADKLIF.

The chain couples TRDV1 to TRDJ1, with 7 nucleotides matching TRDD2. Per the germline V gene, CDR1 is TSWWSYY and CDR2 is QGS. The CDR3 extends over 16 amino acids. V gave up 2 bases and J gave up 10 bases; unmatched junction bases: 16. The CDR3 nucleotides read TGTGCTCTTGGGGAAGCGCTTCCTAGGGCCCTGTCTGGACTCATCTTT. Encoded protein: CALGEALPRALSGLIF.

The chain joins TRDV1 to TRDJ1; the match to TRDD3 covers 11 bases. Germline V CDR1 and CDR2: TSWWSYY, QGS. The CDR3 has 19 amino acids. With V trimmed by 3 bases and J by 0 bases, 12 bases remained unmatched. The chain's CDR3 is CALGEYWGISRPHTDKLIF. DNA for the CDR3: TGTGCTCTTGGGGAGTACTGGGGGATATCCCGCCCCCACACCGATAAACTCATCTTT.

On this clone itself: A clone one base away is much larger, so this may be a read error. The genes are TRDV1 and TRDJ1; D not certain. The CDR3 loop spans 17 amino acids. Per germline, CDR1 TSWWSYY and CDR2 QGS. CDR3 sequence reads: CALGEGLSGLYTDKPIF. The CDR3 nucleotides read TGTGCTCTTGGGGAAGGGCTTTCCGGACTTTACACCGATAAACCCATCTTT.

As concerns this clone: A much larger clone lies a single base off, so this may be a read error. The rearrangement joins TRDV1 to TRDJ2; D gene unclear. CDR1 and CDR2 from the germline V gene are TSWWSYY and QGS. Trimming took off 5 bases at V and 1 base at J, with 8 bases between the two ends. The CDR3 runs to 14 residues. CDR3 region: CALGKRNLTAQLFF. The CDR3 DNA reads TGTGCTCTTGGGAAACGGAATTTGACAGCACAACTCTTCTTT.

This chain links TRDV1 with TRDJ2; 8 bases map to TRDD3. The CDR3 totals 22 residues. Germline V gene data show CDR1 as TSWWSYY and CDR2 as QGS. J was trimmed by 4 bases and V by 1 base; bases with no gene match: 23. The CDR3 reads CALGEHVLLGIHATLPTAQLFF. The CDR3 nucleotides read TGTGCTCTTGGGGAACACGTCCTACTGGGGATACACGCTACGCTCCCGACAGCACAACTCTTCTTT.

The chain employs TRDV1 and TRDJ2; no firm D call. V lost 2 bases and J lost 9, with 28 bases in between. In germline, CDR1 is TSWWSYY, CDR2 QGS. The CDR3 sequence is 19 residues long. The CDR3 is CALGEERGVGQTGVSQLFF. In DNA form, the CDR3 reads TGTGCTCTTGGGGAAGAGAGAGGTGTAGGGCAGACGGGTGTTTCACAACTCTTCTTT.

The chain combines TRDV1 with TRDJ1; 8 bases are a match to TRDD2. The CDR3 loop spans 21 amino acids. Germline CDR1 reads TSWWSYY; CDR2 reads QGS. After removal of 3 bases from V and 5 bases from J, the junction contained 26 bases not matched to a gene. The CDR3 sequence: CALGEELTSYQLGWGIDKLIF. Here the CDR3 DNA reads TGTGCTCTTGGGGAGGAGTTGACTTCCTACCAATTGGGGTGGGGAATTGATAAACTCATCTTT.